This T cell receptor (beta chain) was identified during a study of CD4 T cells in relation to SARS-CoV-2 and coronaviruses. In the study overall: ViraFEST: approximately 10-day antigen culture of PBMCs, then TCR beta CDR3 sequencing. The negative reference was HIV-1 Nef peptide pool or peptide-free culture. Study findings and constraints: Pre-pandemic and post-infection samples never came from the same donor.

Trimming stripped 4 bases from V and 4 bases from J, with 13 bases between. Germline assignment: CDR1 KGHDR and CDR2 SFDVKD. The CDR3 loop spans 15 amino acids. Notes on this clone: Its antigen remains unidentified.

The unexposed donors gave CD4+ T cells in 2011-2018, prior to COVID-19. After more than eight days of culture, CD4+ T cells were isolated. Testing used SARS-CoV-2 S/N and four cold-coronavirus spikes on unexposed-donor CD4+ T cells, cells permitting. Sequenced by immunoSEQ multiplex PCR; TCRdb stores in-frame clones only, minus some. The repertoire consists of about 22,000 clones, with about 80% occurring once and the leading ten covering roughly 12%. The chain joins TRBV24-1 to TRBJ1-5; no reliable D call. This clonotype originated in a human donor in good health. The sample consisted of CD4+ T cells from PBMCs, cultured in vitro. As DNA, the CDR3 is TGTGCCACCAGTGACGCCCGGCAGATAAATCAGCCCCAGCATTTT. Translating gives CATSDARQINQPQHF.